This paragraph covers one TCR beta chain sequence. A J-beta primer mix and a sample-barcoded 5' primer were used in a second PCR of roughly 6 to 12 cycles. TCRdb reprocessed the 5' RACE reads with MiXCR, giving one entry per CDR3 protein. Of about 1.1 million distinct CDR3 sequences listed, around two fifths are singletons. The data were obtained in a study of blood T cells in healthy people across ages. This CDR3 has 14 residues. With 3 bases removed from V and 9 bases from J, the gap between germline ends came to 15 bases. Germline V gives CDR1 LGHNA, CDR2 YNFKEQ. The sample was blood. The gene calls are TRBV4-2 and TRBJ2-1; a weak D match, TRBD1 (6 bases). The receptor comes from a young man in good health. CDR3 protein: CASSQDSGTPEQFF. In nucleotides, the CDR3 is TGTGCCAGCAGCCAGGACTCCGGGACACCTGAGCAGTTCTTC.